Listed here are 4 T cell receptor beta chains from one sample, sequenced in a study of T cell responses to AZD1222 COVID-19 vaccine. Sequencing used immunoSEQ multiplex PCR; TCRdb keeps in-frame clones, though not all of them. Among about 54,000 clones listed, roughly 85% were seen once. The sample was peripheral blood, taken on day 0 of AZD1222 vaccination. These receptors were obtained from an adult in good health.

The chain is built from TRBV12-3 or TRBV12-4 and TRBJ1-6; D is undetermined. The CDR3 is 13 amino acids. Between the trimmed V and J ends, which lost 3 bases and 10 bases, there was a span of 10 bases. The CDR3 nucleotides read TGTGCCAGCAGTTTGGTCGAACTGTCACCCCTCCACTTT. Its translation is CASSLVELSPLHF.

V and J are TRBV4-1 and TRBJ2-2; TRBD2 aligns across 9 bases. V dropped 4 bases and J dropped 0; count of bases not matched to a gene: 6. Per the germline V gene, CDR1 is MGHRA and CDR2 is YSYEKL. This CDR3 comprises 17 residues. The CDR3 reads CASSLISSGANTGELFF. DNA for the CDR3: TGCGCCAGCAGCCTCATATCTAGCGGGGCGAACACCGGGGAGCTGTTTTTT.

This rearrangement joins TRBV4-1 to TRBJ2-2; 10 nucleotides align to TRBD2. This CDR3 is 17 amino acids long. J gave up 2 bases and V 4 bases, and 7 bases lay outside the gene matches. The germline CDR1 and CDR2 sequences are MGHRA and YSYEKL. CDR3 loop: CASSRGSGGFNTGELFF. CDR3 coding DNA: TGCGCCAGCAGCCGGGGTAGCGGGGGGTTCAACACCGGGGAGCTGTTTTTT.

This clone showed up just once. The rearrangement joins TRBV6-2 or TRBV6-3 to TRBJ1-5; no definite D call. V lost 2 bases to trimming and J lost 5 bases, with 22 bases between them. CDR1 and CDR2 from the germline V gene are MNHEY and SVGEGT. The CDR3 is 18 amino acids. The CDR3 coding sequence is TGTGCCAGCAGTTACACCCGGGTCTCAATTCGTGAGGATCAGCCCCAGCATTTT. Translating it yields CASSYTRVSIREDQPQHF.